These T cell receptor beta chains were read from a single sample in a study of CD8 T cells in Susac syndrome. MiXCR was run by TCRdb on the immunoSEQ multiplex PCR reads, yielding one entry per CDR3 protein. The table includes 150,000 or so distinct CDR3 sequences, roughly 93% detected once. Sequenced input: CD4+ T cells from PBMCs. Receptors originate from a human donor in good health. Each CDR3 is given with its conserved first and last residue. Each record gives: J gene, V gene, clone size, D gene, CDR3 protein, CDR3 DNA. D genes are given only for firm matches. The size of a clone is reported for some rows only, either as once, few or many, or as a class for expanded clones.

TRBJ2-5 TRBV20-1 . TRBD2 CSASLAGFQETQYF TGCAGTGCTTCCCTAGCGGGGTTCCAAGAGACCCAGTACTTC
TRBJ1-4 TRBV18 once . CASSPGRREKLFF TGTGCCAGCTCACCAGGGCGGCGGGAAAAACTGTTTTTT
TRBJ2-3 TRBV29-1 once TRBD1 CSVPGTGLADTQYF TGCAGCGTTCCCGGGACAGGGTTGGCAGATACGCAGTATTTT
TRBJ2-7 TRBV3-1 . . CASSQDHNRQNEQYF TGTGCCAGCAGCCAAGATCACAACAGGCAGAACGAGCAGTACTTC
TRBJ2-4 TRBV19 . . CASSYRDWKYF TGTGCCAGTAGTTACCGGGACTGGAAGTACTTC
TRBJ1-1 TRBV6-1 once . CASPTGLGGTEAFF TGTGCCAGCCCAACAGGGCTGGGAGGGACTGAAGCTTTCTTT
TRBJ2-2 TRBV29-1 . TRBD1 CSGGTGGGTGELFF TGCAGCGGCGGGACAGGGGGCGGCACCGGGGAGCTGTTTTTT
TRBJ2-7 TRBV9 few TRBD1 CASSVEGQGFYEQYF TGTGCCAGCAGCGTAGAGGGACAGGGGTTCTACGAGCAGTACTTC
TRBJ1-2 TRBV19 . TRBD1 CASTDRGDTYSYTF TGTGCCAGCACCGACAGGGGCGATACCTACAGCTACACCTTC
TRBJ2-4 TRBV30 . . CAWSGGPELLAKNIQYF TGTGCCTGGAGTGGGGGGCCTGAGCTGCTAGCCAAAAACATTCAGTACTTC
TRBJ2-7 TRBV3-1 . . CASSLGPGEQYF TGTGCCAGCAGCCTCGGCCCGGGCGAGCAGTACTTC
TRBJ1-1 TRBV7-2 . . CASSSAGYLNEAFF TGTGCCAGCAGCTCGGCAGGATACCTAAATGAAGCTTTCTTT
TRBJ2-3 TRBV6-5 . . CASSYDDLHTQYF TGTGCCAGCAGTTACGATGACCTCCATACGCAGTATTTT
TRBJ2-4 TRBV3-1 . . CASAPRAGAKNIQYF TGTGCCAGCGCCCCGAGGGCCGGAGCCAAAAACATTCAGTACTTC
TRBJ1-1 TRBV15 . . CATSRDPGQEAFF TGTGCCACCAGCAGAGATCCCGGACAGGAAGCTTTCTTT
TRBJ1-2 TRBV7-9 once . CASSFENYGYTF TGTGCCAGCAGCTTCGAGAACTATGGCTACACCTTC
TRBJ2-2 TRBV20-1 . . CSARDGGTGELFF TGCAGTGCTAGAGATGGGGGCACCGGGGAGCTGTTTTTT
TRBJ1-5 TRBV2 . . CASTRDGNQPQHF TGTGCCAGCACCCGGGATGGAAATCAGCCCCAGCATTTT
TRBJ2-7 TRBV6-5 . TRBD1 CASSPTGGWHEQYF TGTGCCAGCAGTCCTACAGGGGGCTGGCACGAGCAGTACTTC
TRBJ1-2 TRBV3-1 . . CASSQDPDTVGGYTF TGTGCCAGCAGCCAAGATCCCGACACCGTCGGTGGCTACACCTTC
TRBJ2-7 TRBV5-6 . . CASSFSRRGEQYF TGTGCCAGCAGCTTCTCCCGGAGGGGGGAGCAGTACTTC
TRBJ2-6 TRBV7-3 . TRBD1 CASSSPTGDSGANVLTF TGTGCCAGCAGCTCACCAACAGGGGACTCTGGGGCCAACGTCCTGACTTTC
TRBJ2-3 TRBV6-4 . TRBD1 CASSLTGADTQYF TGTGCCAGCAGTTTAACAGGGGCCGATACGCAGTATTTT
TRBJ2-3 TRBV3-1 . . CASSQVNIGTQYF TGTGCCAGCAGCCAAGTTAACATCGGTACGCAGTATTTT
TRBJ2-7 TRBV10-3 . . CAISESRQGHLRKQYF TGTGCCATCAGTGAGTCGAGGCAGGGACACCTACGAAAGCAGTACTTC
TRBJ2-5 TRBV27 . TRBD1 CASSQGDRGETQYF TGTGCCAGCAGTCAGGGGGACAGGGGAGAGACCCAGTACTTC
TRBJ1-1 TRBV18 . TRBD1 CASSEGQALNTEAFF TGTGCCAGCTCCGAAGGACAGGCCCTGAACACTGAAGCTTTCTTT
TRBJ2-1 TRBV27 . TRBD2 CASRSGRGGRNEQFF TGTGCCAGCAGATCTGGGCGGGGGGGCCGAAATGAGCAGTTCTTC